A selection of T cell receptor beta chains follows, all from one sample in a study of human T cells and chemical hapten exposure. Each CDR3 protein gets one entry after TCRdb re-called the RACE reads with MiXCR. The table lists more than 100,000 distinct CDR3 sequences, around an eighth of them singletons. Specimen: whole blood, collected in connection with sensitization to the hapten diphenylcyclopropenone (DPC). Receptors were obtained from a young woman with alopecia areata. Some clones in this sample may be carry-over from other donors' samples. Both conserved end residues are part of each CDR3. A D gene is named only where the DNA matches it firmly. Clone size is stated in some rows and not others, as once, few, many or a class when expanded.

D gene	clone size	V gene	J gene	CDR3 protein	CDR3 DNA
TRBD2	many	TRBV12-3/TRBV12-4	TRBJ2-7	CASSLLAGIYEQYF	TGTGCCAGCAGTTTACTAGCGGGGATCTACGAGCAGTACTTC
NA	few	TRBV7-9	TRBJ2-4	CASSLVRDTLYF	TGTGCCAGCAGCTTAGTCCGGGACACCCTCTACTTC
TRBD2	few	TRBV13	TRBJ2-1	CASSPTERGGHEQFF	TGTGCCAGCAGCCCCACGGAGCGGGGGGGCCATGAGCAGTTCTTC
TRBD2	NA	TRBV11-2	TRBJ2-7	CASSPRLAGKNEQYF	TGTGCCAGCAGCCCTAGACTAGCGGGGAAGAACGAGCAGTACTTC
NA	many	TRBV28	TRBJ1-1	CASGEGDTEAFF	TGTGCCAGCGGGGAGGGGGACACTGAAGCTTTCTTT
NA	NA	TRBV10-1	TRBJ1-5	CASSFDRDQPQHF	TGCGCCAGCAGCTTTGACCGTGATCAGCCCCAGCATTTT
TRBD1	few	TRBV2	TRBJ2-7	CASSPQTGSSYEQYF	TGTGCCAGCAGTCCTCAGACAGGGAGCTCCTACGAGCAGTACTTC
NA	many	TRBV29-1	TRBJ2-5	CSVGSREETQYF	TGCAGCGTTGGTTCTAGGGAAGAGACCCAGTACTTC
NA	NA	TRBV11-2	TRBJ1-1	CASSIGRRLTEAFF	TGTGCCAGCAGCATCGGACGGAGACTCACTGAAGCTTTCTTT
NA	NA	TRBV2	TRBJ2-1	CASSEEKLNEQFF	TGTGCCAGCAGTGAAGAGAAGTTGAATGAGCAGTTCTTC
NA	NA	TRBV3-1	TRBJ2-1	CASSAVGTEQFF	TGTGCCAGCAGCGCCGTGGGGACTGAGCAGTTCTTC
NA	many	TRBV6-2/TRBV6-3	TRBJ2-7	CASSWDSVGPYEQYF	TGTGCCAGCAGCTGGGACTCCGTAGGCCCCTACGAGCAGTACTTC
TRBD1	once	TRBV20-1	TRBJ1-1	CSANSDRGETFF	TGCAGTGCTAACTCGGACAGGGGTGAAACTTTCTTT
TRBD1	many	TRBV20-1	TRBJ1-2	CSVRGSYGYTF	TGCAGTGTCAGGGGGAGCTATGGCTACACCTTC
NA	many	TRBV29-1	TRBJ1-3	CSVRGEKSSGNTIYF	TGCAGCGTTCGAGGGGAGAAAAGCTCTGGAAACACCATATATTTT
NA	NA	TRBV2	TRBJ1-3	CASSTGFSGNTIYF	TGTGCCAGCAGTACAGGTTTCTCTGGAAACACCATATATTTT
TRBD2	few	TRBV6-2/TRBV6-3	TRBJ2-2	CATGLAGGHANTGELFF	TGTGCCACGGGACTAGCGGGAGGCCACGCGAACACCGGGGAGCTGTTTTTT
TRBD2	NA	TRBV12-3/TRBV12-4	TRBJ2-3	CASSGLAGPRDTQYF	TGTGCCAGCAGTGGACTAGCGGGGCCCCGGGATACGCAGTATTTT
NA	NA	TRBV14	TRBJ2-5	CASSQDLIGPGQETQYF	TGTGCCAGCAGCCAAGATCTTATCGGGCCTGGCCAAGAGACCCAGTACTTC
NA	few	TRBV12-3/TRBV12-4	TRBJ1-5	CASSPLRQPQHF	TGTGCCAGCAGCCCCCTGAGGCAGCCCCAGCATTTT
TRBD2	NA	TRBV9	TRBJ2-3	CASSPLSGGTQYF	TGTGCCAGCAGCCCCCTCTCGGGGGGTACGCAGTATTTT
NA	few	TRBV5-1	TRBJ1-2	CASSLGIGYGYTF	TGCGCCAGCAGCTTGGGGATTGGCTATGGCTACACCTTC
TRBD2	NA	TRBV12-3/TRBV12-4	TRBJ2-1	CASSLAGGLYNEQFF	TGTGCCAGCAGCTTAGCGGGGGGGCTTTACAATGAGCAGTTCTTC
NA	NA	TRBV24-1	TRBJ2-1	CATSDGGWNEQIF	TGTGCCACCAGTGATGGAGGGTGGAACGAGCAGATCTTC
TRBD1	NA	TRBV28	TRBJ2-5	CASRPTGAPRGTQYF	TGTGCCAGCAGACCTACAGGGGCCCCGCGTGGGACCCAGTACTTC
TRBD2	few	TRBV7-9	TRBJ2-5	CASSSAGGLQETQYF	TGTGCCAGCAGCTCTGCGGGGGGCCTCCAAGAGACCCAGTACTTC
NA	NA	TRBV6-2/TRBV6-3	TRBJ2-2	CASSFPGRTGELFF	TGTGCCAGCAGTTTTCCAGGGAGGACCGGGGAGCTGTTTTTT
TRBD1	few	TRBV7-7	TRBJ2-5	CASSVTGTGQETQYF	TGTGCCAGCAGCGTGACCGGGACAGGCCAAGAGACCCAGTACTTC
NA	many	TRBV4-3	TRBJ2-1	CASSQDYSSYNEQFF	TGCGCCAGCAGCCAAGATTACAGCTCCTACAATGAGCAGTTCTTC
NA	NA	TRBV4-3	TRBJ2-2	CASSQDNLVTGELFF	TGCGCCAGCAGCCAAGATAACCTGGTGACCGGGGAGCTGTTTTTT
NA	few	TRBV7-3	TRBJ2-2	CASSLLGGPNTGELFF	TGTGCCAGCAGCTTACTAGGGGGGCCGAACACCGGGGAGCTGTTTTTT
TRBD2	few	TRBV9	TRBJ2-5	CASSALGLAGQETQYF	TGTGCCAGCAGCGCGCTGGGACTAGCGGGGCAAGAGACCCAGTACTTC
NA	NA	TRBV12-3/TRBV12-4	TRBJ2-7	CASSFYTPYEQYF	TGTGCCAGCAGTTTTTACACTCCCTACGAGCAGTACTTC
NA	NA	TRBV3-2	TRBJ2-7	CASSQDFRGRSYEQYF	TGTGCCAGCAGCCAAGATTTTAGGGGGCGTTCCTACGAGCAGTACTTC
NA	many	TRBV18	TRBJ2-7	CASSPGRGTYEQYF	TGTGCCAGCTCACCTGGACGGGGGACCTACGAGCAGTACTTC
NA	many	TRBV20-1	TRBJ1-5	CSAYMMGEGNQPQHF	TGCAGTGCCTACATGATGGGGGAAGGCAATCAGCCCCAGCATTTT
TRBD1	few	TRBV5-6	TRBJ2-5	CASSGTGSLFQETQYF	TGTGCCAGCAGCGGGACAGGGAGCCTCTTCCAAGAGACCCAGTACTTC
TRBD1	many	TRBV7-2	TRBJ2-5	CASSRMTGGETQYF	TGTGCCAGCAGCCGAATGACAGGGGGGGAGACCCAGTACTTC
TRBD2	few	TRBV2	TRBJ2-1	CASSKGTSGPSSYNEQFF	TGTGCCAGCAGTAAAGGGACTAGCGGCCCAAGCTCCTACAATGAGCAGTTCTTC
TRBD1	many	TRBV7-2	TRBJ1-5	CASSLPQGDQPQHF	TGTGCCAGCAGCTTACCCCAGGGGGATCAGCCCCAGCATTTT
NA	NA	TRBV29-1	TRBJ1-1	CSVSSGRAFF	TGCAGCGTTTCGTCAGGGAGGGCTTTCTTT
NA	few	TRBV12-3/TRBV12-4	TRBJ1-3	CASSLNVNTIYF	TGTGCCAGCAGTTTGAACGTAAACACCATATATTTT
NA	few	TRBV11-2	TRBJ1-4	CASTRTAGREKLFF	TGTGCCAGCACCCGGACGGCGGGGAGGGAAAAACTGTTTTTT
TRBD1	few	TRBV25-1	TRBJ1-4	CASSGPGQGVRDEKLFF	TGTGCCAGCAGTGGTCCGGGACAGGGGGTCCGGGATGAAAAACTGTTTTTT
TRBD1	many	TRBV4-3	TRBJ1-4	CASSLQLRGVTGREKLFF	TGCGCCAGCAGCCTACAACTAAGAGGGGTGACAGGGAGAGAAAAACTGTTTTTT
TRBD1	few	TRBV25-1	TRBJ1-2	CASSQGTGGGYTF	TGTGCCAGCAGTCAGGGGACAGGGGGAGGCTACACCTTC
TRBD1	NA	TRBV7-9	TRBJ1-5	CASSLWDSNQPQHF	TGTGCCAGCAGCTTGTGGGACAGTAATCAGCCCCAGCATTTT
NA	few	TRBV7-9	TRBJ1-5	CASSPRGDHQPQHF	TGTGCCAGCAGCCCGAGGGGAGATCATCAGCCCCAGCATTTT
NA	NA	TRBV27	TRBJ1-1	CASSLAPVGAEAFF	TGTGCCAGCAGTTTAGCCCCGGTAGGGGCTGAAGCTTTCTTT